The TCR beta chain under discussion was sequenced for a study of identical twins. The table lists this clonotype with a few counts. Addition of a universal primer site occurred through template switching, and cDNA carried unique molecular identifiers. Via MiXCR, TCRdb re-called the 5' RACE reads, giving one row per CDR3 protein. The sample gives roughly 480,000 distinct CDR3 sequences, roughly 26% of which show up once; 2.9% is in the top ten. In addition, the sample was reused for a study of T cells expressing NK-cell markers. As that study records: Sorted CD3+CD56+NKG2C+, CD3+CD56+NKG2C- and CD3+CD56-NKG2C+ T cells supplied TCR beta repertoires. In roughly six donors, dominant NKG2C+ clonotypes were about 1.0-7.5% of CD8+ T cells. Leadership of the CD3+CD56-NKG2C+ fraction also belonged to these clonotypes in several donors.

Sequencing was performed on CD4+ T cells sorted from blood. The clonotype was recovered from a woman between 18 and 30 years old in good health.

CDR3 residues: CASSVIVRNTEAFF. The CDR3 DNA is TGTGCCAGCAGTGTTATAGTGCGGAACACTGAAGCTTTCTTT. V and J are TRBV6-1 and TRBJ1-1; D uncertain. V lost 4 bases, J lost 1 base, and 10 bases lay in between. The CDR3 loop spans 14 amino acids. Looked up from germline, CDR1 is MNHNS and CDR2 is SASEGT.